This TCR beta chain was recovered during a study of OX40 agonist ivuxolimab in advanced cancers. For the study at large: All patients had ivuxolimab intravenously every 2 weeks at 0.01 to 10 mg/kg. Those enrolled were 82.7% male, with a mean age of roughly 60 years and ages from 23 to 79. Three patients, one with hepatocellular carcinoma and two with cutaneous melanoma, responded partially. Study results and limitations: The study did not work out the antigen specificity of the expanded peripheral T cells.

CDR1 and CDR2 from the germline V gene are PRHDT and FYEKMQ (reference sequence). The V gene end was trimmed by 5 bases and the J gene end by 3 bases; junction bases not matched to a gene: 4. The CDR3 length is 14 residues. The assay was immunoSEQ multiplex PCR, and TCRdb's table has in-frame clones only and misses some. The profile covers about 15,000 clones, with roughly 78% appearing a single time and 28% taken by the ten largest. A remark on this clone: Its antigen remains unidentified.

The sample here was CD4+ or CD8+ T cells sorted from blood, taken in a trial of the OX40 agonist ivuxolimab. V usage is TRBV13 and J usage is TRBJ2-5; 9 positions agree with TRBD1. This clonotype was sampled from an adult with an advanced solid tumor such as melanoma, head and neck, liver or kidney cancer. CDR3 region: CASSPRDREETQYF. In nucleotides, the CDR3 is TGTGCCAGCAGCCCCCGGGACAGGGAAGAGACCCAGTACTTC.